These 21 T cell receptor beta chains were sequenced from one sample in a study of identifying expanded T cells in peripheral blood. TCRdb keeps only in-frame clones here, not all; method: immunoSEQ multiplex PCR. This sample has around 47,000 clones, with about 80% found just once. The sample consisted of blood. The receptors come from a person aged 18-70 years in good health.

V gene TRBV11-2 combines with J gene TRBJ2-7; perhaps D is TRBD1 or TRBD2 (5 bases each). CDR1 and CDR2 from the germline V gene are SGHAT and FQNNGV. This CDR3 has 15 residues. The V end was cut by 5 bases, the J end by 5 bases, with 19 bases between. The CDR3 nucleotides are TGTGCCAGCAGCCTCACCGGGACCCCCGGCAACGAGCAGTACGTC. Encoded protein: CASSLTGTPGNEQYV.

This clone was detected a few times. The J gene is TRBJ2-7, the V gene TRBV2, with TRBD1 identical over 9 bases. The junction had 10 bases not matched to a gene; V was cut back by 7 bases and J by 6 bases. CDR3 length: 14 residues. CDR1 is SNHLY and CDR2 is FYNNEI in the germline V gene. This chain's CDR3 is CASKSFGTGTEQYV. CDR3 sequence (DNA): TGTGCCAGCAAATCTTTCGGGACAGGGACCGAGCAGTACGTC.

This clone appeared a few times. This chain uses TRBV4-3 with TRBJ2-2; 8 bases are a match to TRBD1. Germline CDR1 LGHNA, CDR2 YSLEER. The V segment lost 3 bases and the J segment 6 bases; nucleotides outside the gene matches: 9. The CDR3 is 16 amino acids. As DNA, the CDR3 is TGCGCCAGCAGCCATTCGGACAGGGTGACTTCCGGGGAGCTGTTTTTT. Its translation: CASSHSDRVTSGELFF.

The rearrangement uses TRBV5-6 and TRBJ1-1; D is undetermined. The CDR3 totals 14 residues. The germline CDR1 and CDR2 sequences are SGHDT and YYEEEE. V shed 1 base and J shed 1 base, with 8 bases lying between them. This chain's CDR3 is CASSLRYSNTEAFF. The CDR3 DNA reads as TGTGCCAGCAGCTTGAGGTACTCGAACACTGAAGCTTTCTTT.

The rearrangement joins TRBV6-1 to TRBJ2-5; the D is unclear. CDR1 is MNHNS and CDR2 is SASEGT in the germline V gene. Trimming removed 7 bases from V and 5 bases from J, with 14 bases in between. The CDR3 is 13 residues long. In DNA form, the CDR3 reads TGTGCCAGCATCCTCGGGTCTTGGGAGACCCAGTACTTC. Residues: CASILGSWETQYF.

The V gene is TRBV30, the J gene TRBJ2-3; 9 bases align to TRBD1. CDR1 and CDR2 (germline): GTSNPN, SVGIG (reference sequence). The CDR3 sequence is 14 residues long. V shed 3 bases and J 1 base; nucleotides not matched to a gene: 2. CDR3 coding DNA: TGTGCCTGGAGACAGGGGGCACGCACAGATACGCAGTATTTT. This translates into CAWRQGARTDTQYF.

This chain links TRBV5-6 with TRBJ2-1, with 10 bases fitting TRBD2. The CDR3 covers 14 residues. With V trimmed by 2 bases and J by 8 bases, 4 bases remained unmatched. Germline V gene sequence: CDR1 SGHDT, CDR2 YYEEEE. CDR3 amino acids: CASSFPSGSYEQFF. CDR3 nucleotide sequence: TGTGCCAGCAGCTTCCCTAGCGGGAGTTATGAGCAGTTCTTC. Full variable domain (remainder filled in from reference TRBV5-6 and TRBJ2-1): DAGVTQSPTHLIKTRGQQVTLRCSPKSGHDTVSWYQQALGQGPQFIFQYYEEEERQRGNFPDRFSGHQFPNYSSELNVNALLLGDSALYLCASSFPSGSYEQFFGPGTRLTVL.

This rearrangement joins TRBV2 to TRBJ2-1; the match to TRBD2 covers 8 bases. The CDR3 length is 13 residues. Germline V gives CDR1 SNHLY, CDR2 FYNNEI. V trimming: 6 bases; J trimming: 5 bases; junction bases outside the gene matches: 3. CDR3 region: CASSGRGDNEQFF. In nucleotides, the CDR3 is TGTGCCAGCAGCGGGAGGGGGGACAATGAGCAGTTCTTC.

CDR3 bases: TGTGCCAGCTCACCGGCGGCGAACACTGAAGCTTTCTTT. Its translation is CASSPAANTEAFF. The rearrangement joins TRBV18 to TRBJ1-1; no reliable D call. The CDR3 loop spans 13 amino acids. Trimming cost V 3 bases and J 1 base, with 6 bases left between them. The germline V gene encodes CDR1 KGHSH and CDR2 LQKENI.

The table lists this clone with a few counts. The chain combines TRBV4-2 with TRBJ1-1; 10 bases agree with TRBD1. Germline V gene lookup returns CDR1 LGHNA and CDR2 YNFKEQ. There are 16 residues in the CDR3. V lost 7 bases, J lost 0 bases, and 8 bases stayed unmatched. The CDR3 coding sequence is TGTGCCAGCAAGCCTCGGGGACAGGGGATGAACACTGAAGCTTTCTTT. The encoded protein is CASKPRGQGMNTEAFF.

The V and J genes are TRBV9 and TRBJ1-3; D gene ambiguous. CDR1 is SGDLS, CDR2 YYNGEE, per germline. The CDR3 is made up of 19 amino acids. Trimming took 0 bases from V and 1 from J, leaving 20 bases between them. The CDR3 nucleotides are TGTGCCAGCAGCGTAGTTCCCTCCAAAGCGAAGGAATCTGGAAACACCATATATTTT. It encodes CASSVVPSKAKESGNTIYF.

The V and J genes are TRBV5-1 and TRBJ2-3, with D uncertain. CDR1 and CDR2 from the germline V gene are SGHRS and YFSETQ. V dropped 1 base and J dropped 4 bases, with 10 bases sitting between them. The CDR3 contains 14 residues. CDR3 nucleotide sequence: TGCGCCAGCAGCTTGTTCCGGGCCGCAGATACGCAGTATTTT. Protein sequence: CASSLFRAADTQYF.

The chain couples TRBV9 to TRBJ2-5; the D is unclear. The J call may be mistaken, given a closer DNA end match to TRBJ2-7. This CDR3 spans 14 amino acids. Germline loops: CDR1 SGDLS, CDR2 YYNGEE. This CDR3 is CASSVGTNAAEQYF. In nucleotides, the CDR3 is TGTGCCAGCAGCGTAGGGACGAATGCCGCCGAGCAGTACTTC.

This sequence joins TRBV6-5 and TRBJ2-7; 7 nucleotides match TRBD1. The germline V gene encodes CDR1 MNHEY and CDR2 SVGAGI. J was trimmed by 3 bases and V by 6 bases; bases with no gene match: 8. The CDR3 totals 14 residues. CDR3 sequence (DNA): TGTGCCAGCAGAAGAGACAGGGCCAGCTACGAGCAGTACTTC. It is translated as CASRRDRASYEQYF.

This chain links TRBV5-1 with TRBJ1-2; the D gene is possibly TRBD1 (5 bases). The germline V gene encodes CDR1 SGHRS and CDR2 YFSETQ. V was shortened by 4 bases and J by 3 bases, with 13 bases between the two germline ends. CDR3 length equals 14 residues. CDR3 amino acids: CASSPGGDYYGYTF. CDR3 nucleotide sequence: TGCGCCAGCAGCCCCGGGGGTGACTACTATGGCTACACCTTC.

The chain has TRBV10-3 and TRBJ1-1, with D hard to call. V lost 11 bases, J lost 0 bases, and 16 bases lay in between. CDR1 ENHRY and CDR2 SYGVKD come from the germline V gene. The CDR3 runs to 14 residues. The CDR3 loop is CAASSGDMNTEAFF. The DNA for the CDR3 is TGTGCCGCCTCGTCTGGGGATATGAACACTGAAGCTTTCTTT.

Here the CDR3 reads CASSLYTGTSTDTQYF. CDR3 bases: TGCGCCAGCAGCCTCTACACCGGGACTAGCACAGATACGCAGTATTTT. The chain recombines TRBV5-1 with TRBJ2-3, with D possibly being TRBD2 (6 bases). V was trimmed by 4 bases and J by 0 bases, leaving 15 bases between them. There are 16 residues in the CDR3. The germline V gene encodes CDR1 SGHRS and CDR2 YFSETQ. Full variable domain (outside the CDR3, taken from reference TRBV5-1 and TRBJ2-3): KAGVTQTPRYLIKTRGQQVTLSCSPISGHRSVSWYQQTPGQGLQFLFEYFSETQRNKGNFPGRFSGRQFSNSRSEMNVSTLELGDSALYLCASSLYTGTSTDTQYFGPGTRLTVL.

This clone has a single count. The chain couples TRBV11-2 to TRBJ1-2, with D maybe TRBD1 (5 bases). CDR1 SGHAT and CDR2 FQNNGV come from the germline V gene. The CDR3 sequence is 13 residues long. Between the trimmed V and J ends, which lost 5 bases and 3 bases, there was a span of 10 bases. Written as DNA, the CDR3 is TGTGCCAGCAGCATTGGGGCGGACTATGGCTACACCTTC. Encoded protein: CASSIGADYGYTF.

This chain uses TRBV4-2 with TRBJ2-2, with 12 bases that match TRBD2. From germline, CDR1 is LGHNA and CDR2 YNFKEQ. J was trimmed by 6 bases and V by 5 bases; bases with no gene match: 13. CDR3 length: 18 residues. DNA for the CDR3: TGTGCCAGCAGCGGACTAGCGGGAACTATTCTAGGGGCCGGGGAGCTGTTTTTT. This codes for CASSGLAGTILGAGELFF.

The chain is built from TRBV7-2 and TRBJ2-5; either TRBD1 or TRBD2 may supply D (5 bases each). The V gene lost 4 bases and the J gene lost 0 bases, with 12 bases spanning the gap. The CDR3 contains 15 residues. CDR1 is SGHTA, CDR2 FQGNSA, per germline. DNA of the CDR3: TGTGCCAGCAGCTGGGGTGAGGGGTACCAAGAGACCCAGTACTTC. It encodes CASSWGEGYQETQYF.

This clone appeared a single time. The rearrangement links TRBV6-5 to TRBJ1-5; the match to TRBD1 covers 9 bases. The CDR3 sequence is 13 residues long. V dropped 8 bases and J dropped 7; count of bases not matched to a gene: 6. Germline V gene lookup returns CDR1 MNHEY and CDR2 SVGAGI. The CDR3: CASGDRGGQPQHF. The CDR3, as DNA: TGTGCCAGCGGCGACAGGGGGGGACAGCCCCAGCATTTT.